Presented here are 8 T cell receptor beta chains from one specimen sequenced in a study of cytomegalovirus exposure and HLA in healthy donors. Primers for the PCR totalled 60 Vbeta and 13 Jbeta. The method was immunoSEQ multiplex PCR; TCRdb's version includes in-frame clones alone and lacks a portion of them. The repertoire has tens of thousands of clones, approximately 58% of them found once; the top ten carry 3%. Sequencing was performed on PBMCs. The receptors were gathered from a woman aged 45-65 years in good health and CMV-seronegative.

J is TRBJ2-1 and V is TRBV9, with 8 positions matching TRBD1. Germline CDR1 is SGDLS and CDR2 is YYNGEE. After removal of 2 bases from V and 9 bases from J, the junction contained 10 bases not matched to a gene. This CDR3 comprises 15 residues. The CDR3 nucleotides are TGTGCCAGCAGCGTTGGATGGGGCAGGGGGCTTGAGCAGTTCTTC. Its protein is CASSVGWGRGLEQFF.

Here the CDR3 DNA reads TGTGCCAGCAGCTCCGGGGGGCAGGACTATGGCTACACCTTC. Its translation is CASSSGGQDYGYTF. The J gene is TRBJ1-2, the V gene TRBV28; maybe TRBD1 (6 bases). With 6 bases removed from V and 3 bases from J, the gap between germline ends came to 14 bases. The CDR3 has 14 amino acids. CDR1 is MDHEN, CDR2 SYDVKM, per germline.

This rearrangement joins TRBV28 to TRBJ2-7, with 9 bases fitting TRBD1. Germline V CDR1 and CDR2: MDHEN, SYDVKM. Germline trimming cut 10 bases from V and 3 bases from J; bases unmatched to any gene: 10. The CDR3 is made up of 14 amino acids. The CDR3 protein is CATYRGQGNYEQYF. The CDR3 nucleotides are TGTGCCACCTATAGGGGACAGGGCAACTACGAGCAGTACTTC.

This chain connects TRBV29-1 to TRBJ1-2; D is unresolved. V was trimmed by 3 bases and J by 4 bases, leaving 12 bases between them. The germline V gene has CDR1 SQVTM and CDR2 ANQGSEA. The CDR3 is 13 residues long. CDR3 nucleotide sequence: TGCAGCGTTGAGGAGTCCCGGGGCTATGGCTACACCTTC. It translates to CSVEESRGYGYTF.

A note on this clone: A read error may account for a junction end that differs from germline. The chain couples TRBV5-1 to TRBJ2-7; maybe TRBD2 (6 bases). The CDR3 has 12 residues. Germline loops: CDR1 SGHRS, CDR2 YFSETQ. CDR3 bases: TGCGCCAGCAGTTTGGGACTGAACGAGCAGTACTTC. Protein product: CASSLGLNEQYF.

This clone was counted between two and nine times. This chain uses TRBV9 with TRBJ2-1, with 12 nucleotides matching TRBD2. Trimming at V came to 3 bases and at J to 4 bases, leaving 2 bases not matched to a gene. Germline loops: CDR1 SGDLS, CDR2 YYNGEE. The CDR3 loop spans 15 amino acids. The CDR3 DNA sequence: TGTGCCAGCAGCGGGGGACTAGCGGGTTACAATGAGCAGTTCTTC. Its protein product is CASSGGLAGYNEQFF. Full variable domain (missing parts from reference TRBV9 and TRBJ2-1): DSGVTQTPKHLITATGQRVTLRCSPRSGDLSVYWYQQSLDQGLQFLIQYYNGEERAKGNILERFSAQQFPDLHSELNLSSLELGDSALYFCASSGGLAGYNEQFFGPGTRLTVL.

This clone was counted only a few times. This chain connects TRBV7-3 to TRBJ2-2; D ambiguous. CDR1 SGHTA and CDR2 FQGTGA come from the germline V gene. The V gene lost 2 bases and the J gene lost 0 bases, with 4 bases spanning the gap. This CDR3 contains 14 residues. CDR3 amino acids: CASSLGSNTGELFF. The CDR3 DNA follows: TGTGCCAGCAGCTTAGGCTCGAACACCGGGGAGCTGTTTTTT.

The J gene is TRBJ1-2, the V gene TRBV28; unclear D gene. This CDR3 is built from 13 residues. The V gene lost 6 bases and the J gene lost 4 bases, with 12 bases spanning the gap. Germline CDR1 MDHEN, CDR2 SYDVKM. CDR3 bases: TGTGCCAGCAGGCCGGGAGGACGCTATGGCTACACCTTC. This sequence encodes CASRPGGRYGYTF.